This entry is about one TCR beta chain. It has no known antigen specificity. Nothing much larger sits one base from this clone, and base qualities are not available. From cysteine to phenylalanine, the CDR3 is 15 amino acids long. The only DNA kept is the CDR3, 45 bases in frame from the first base. From a lookup of the germline V gene (reference sequence), CDR1 and CDR2 are MNHNY and SVGAGI. The junction shows trimming of 4 bases on V and 4 bases on J, and the gene matches do not reach 9 bases of it. The time point label of this sample denotes: cycle 2 day 1 (C2D1) of nivolumab. Relapse after autologous stem cell transplantation had occurred in all trial patients, and cohorts A, B and C were distinguished by prior brentuximab vedotin exposure. The trial cohort included more than 55 patients with relapsed/refractory classical Hodgkin lymphoma, and each patient had a best overall response of complete response, partial response or progressive disease. In the multi-cohort phase II CheckMate 205 trial, trial patients received single-agent nivolumab. An independent review committee assessed best overall response by applying the 2007 International Working Group response criteria. Trial PBMCs were collected just before the start of nivolumab (C1D1) and during therapy at cycle 2 day 1 and cycle 4 day 1. Peripheral blood was collected in 8 mL Vacutainer Cell Preparation Tubes, from which PBMCs were isolated by centrifugation and then cryopreserved.

Genomic DNA was isolated using the Qiagen DNeasy kit from unsorted PBMCs as well as from negatively selected CD4+ and CD8+ fractions. TCR beta CDR3 regions were amplified by immunoSEQ multiplex PCR using primers annealing to V and J segments. A synthetic immune receptor repertoire was used to minimize amplification bias, and remaining bias was computationally removed after sequencing. Turning to the authors' computational methods: Repertoire diversity was quantified as the Shannon entropy index using custom Python scripts. Unsorted, CD4+ and CD8+ repertoires were analyzed separately, except for combined analyses in which CD4+ and CD8+ sequences were merged in silico. Clonal expansion was defined as at least a 2-fold frequency increase after treatment relative to C1D1, with a pseudocount of 0.5 for undetected baseline clones. Clones with 0 or 1 copy at C1D1 were classified as singleton clones, and clones with 2 or more copies were classified as non-singleton clones. Clones expanded in unsorted samples were assigned a CD4+, CD8+ or unknown annotation through matching of protein sequences in sorted samples from the same patient. Wilcoxon tests were applied to paired samples to test diversity changes from C1D1 to C4D1. The table comes from immuneACCESS by way of TCRdb, which keeps in-frame sequences with V and J called. Part of the clones is missing from these tables; in studies checked, under half for an unresolved V gene and the rest for unknown reasons. V and J calls and clone size are those listed in that table; D and trimming were worked out from the DNA. In this sample the table shows roughly 25,000 clones, roughly four fifths of which occur a single time. Roughly 10% of the sample lies in the top ten.

These data come from a study of PD-1 blockade in classical Hodgkin lymphoma (dated by TCRdb to 2019 to 2021). Describing the broader study: Nivolumab dosing was 3 mg/kg intravenously every 2 weeks, continuing until either disease progression or unacceptable toxicity. The study used TCR beta sequencing and CyTOF to define a peripheral blood immune signature of response to PD-1 blockade in classical Hodgkin lymphoma. Points the paper makes about the study in general: Patients starting nivolumab less than 1 year after ASCT had lower diversity and were excluded from later analyses to avoid confounding by immune reconstitution. Baseline TCR diversity was reported to be lower in newly diagnosed patients than in healthy donors and to be lower still in relapsed/refractory patients. The study was limited to a single clinical trial cohort, and causes of repertoire differences, possibly disease activity or prior therapy, remained undefined. Trial patients achieving complete response had baseline diversity similar to newly diagnosed patients, whereas partial responders and progressors had significantly lower diversity. CD4+ but not CD8+ TCR diversity rose significantly by C4D1 (p=0.0027 vs p=0.16), most apparent in complete responders (p=0.02).

The clonotype comes from a human donor with classical Hodgkin lymphoma. The chain links TRBV6-6 with TRBJ1-1, and TRBD1 aligns with 7 junction nucleotides. Specimen: peripheral blood mononuclear cells (PBMCs), collected before the second cycle of nivolumab. The sequenced DNA is TGTGCCAGCAGTTTCTATACAGGGGTGAGCACTGAAGCTTTCTTT. The resulting protein is CASSFYTGVSTEAFF.